The 3 T cell receptor beta chains below all came from one sample that was sequenced in a study of T cells after yellow fever vaccination. MiXCR was run by TCRdb on the 5' RACE reads, yielding one entry per CDR3 protein. The sample records 310,000 or so distinct CDR3 sequences, approximately 3.8% being singletons. Sequenced here: PBMCs, sampled on the day of the yellow fever booster vaccination. The receptors were sampled from a man between 18 and 35 years old who received the YFV17D yellow fever vaccine.

The chain joins TRBV7-2 to TRBJ1-2; D gene ambiguous. This CDR3 contains 15 residues. Germline V gene sequence: CDR1 SGHTA, CDR2 FQGNSA. The V gene lost 2 bases and the J gene lost 2 bases, with 12 bases spanning the gap. CDR3 residues: CASSLTSDGNYGYTF. CDR3 in DNA: TGTGCCAGCAGCTTAACCTCGGACGGAAACTATGGCTACACCTTC.

This clonotype was seen more than once but under ten times. The V gene is TRBV2, the J gene TRBJ1-4; 9 positions agree with TRBD1. The CDR3 length is 14 residues. Germline CDR1 and CDR2: SNHLY and FYNNEI. The trim removed 5 bases at V and 6 bases at J, leaving 4 bases unmatched. The CDR3 here is CASSRQGGDEKLFF. In nucleotides, the CDR3 is TGTGCCAGCAGTCGACAGGGGGGTGATGAAAAACTGTTTTTT.

The CDR3 reads CAWSFGSPFGEQFF. CDR3 DNA sequence: TGTGCCTGGAGCTTCGGGAGCCCGTTTGGTGAGCAGTTCTTC. V is TRBV30 and J is TRBJ2-1, with D possibly TRBD2 on 6 matching bases. This CDR3 spans 14 amino acids. Germline-derived CDR1 and CDR2 are GTSNPN and SVGIG (reference sequence). The V end was cut by 3 bases, the J end by 9 bases, with 18 bases between. The full variable domain, with the rest looked up from reference TRBV30 and TRBJ2-1, is SQTIHQWPATLVQPVGSPLSLECTVEGTSNPNLYWYRQAAGRGLQLLFYSVGIGQISSEVPQNLSASRPQDRQFILSSKKLLLSDSGFYLCAWSFGSPFGEQFFGPGTRLTVL.